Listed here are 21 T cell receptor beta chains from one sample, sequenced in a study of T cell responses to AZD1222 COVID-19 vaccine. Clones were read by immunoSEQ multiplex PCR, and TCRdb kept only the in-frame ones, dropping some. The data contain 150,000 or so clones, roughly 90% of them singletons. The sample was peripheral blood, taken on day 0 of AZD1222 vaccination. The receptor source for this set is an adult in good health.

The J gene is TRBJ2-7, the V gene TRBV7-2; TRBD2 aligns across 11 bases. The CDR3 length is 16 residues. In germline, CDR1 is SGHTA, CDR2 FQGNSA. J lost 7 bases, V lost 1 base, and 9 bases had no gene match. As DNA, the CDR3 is TGTGCCAGCAGCTTAGGACTAGCGGGGCTTTCTAAGGAGCAGTACTTC. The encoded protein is CASSLGLAGLSKEQYF.

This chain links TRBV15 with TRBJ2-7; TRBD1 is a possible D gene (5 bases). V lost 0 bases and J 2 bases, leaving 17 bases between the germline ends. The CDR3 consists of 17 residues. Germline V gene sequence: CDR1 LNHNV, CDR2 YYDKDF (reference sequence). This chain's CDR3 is CATSRDLINQGTYEQYF. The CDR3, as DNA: TGTGCCACCAGCAGAGATCTCATCAACCAGGGCACCTACGAGCAGTACTTC.

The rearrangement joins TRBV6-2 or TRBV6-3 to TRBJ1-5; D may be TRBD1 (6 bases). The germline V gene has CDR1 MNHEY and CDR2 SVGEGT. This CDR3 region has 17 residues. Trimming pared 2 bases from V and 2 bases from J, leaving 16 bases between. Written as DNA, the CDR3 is TGTGCCAGCAGTTACATGCCCGGACAGCGAGGCAATCAGCCCCAGCATTTT. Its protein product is CASSYMPGQRGNQPQHF.

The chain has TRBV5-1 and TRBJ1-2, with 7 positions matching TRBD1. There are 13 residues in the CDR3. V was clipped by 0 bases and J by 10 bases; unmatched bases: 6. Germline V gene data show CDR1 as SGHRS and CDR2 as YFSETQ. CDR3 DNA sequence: TGCGCCAGCAGCTTGGCCGACAGGGTAGACTACACCTTC. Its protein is CASSLADRVDYTF.

CDR3: CASSLVGGRATNEKLFF. The CDR3 nucleotides read TGTGCCAGCAGCTTAGTTGGAGGGAGGGCAACTAATGAAAAACTGTTTTTT. The chain links TRBV7-2 to TRBJ1-4; D gene uncertain. CDR1 and CDR2 (germline): SGHTA, FQGNSA. The CDR3 contains 17 residues. Trimming cost V 1 base and J 0 bases, with 12 bases left between them.

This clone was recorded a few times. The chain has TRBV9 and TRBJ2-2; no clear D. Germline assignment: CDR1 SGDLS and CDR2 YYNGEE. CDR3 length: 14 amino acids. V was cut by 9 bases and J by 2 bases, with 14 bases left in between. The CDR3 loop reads CATSPQTNTGELFF. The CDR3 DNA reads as TGTGCCACCTCCCCCCAGACCAACACCGGGGAGCTGTTTTTT. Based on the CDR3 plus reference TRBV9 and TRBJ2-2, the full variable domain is DSGVTQTPKHLITATGQRVTLRCSPRSGDLSVYWYQQSLDQGLQFLIQYYNGEERAKGNILERFSAQQFPDLHSELNLSSLELGDSALYFCATSPQTNTGELFFGEGSRLTVL.

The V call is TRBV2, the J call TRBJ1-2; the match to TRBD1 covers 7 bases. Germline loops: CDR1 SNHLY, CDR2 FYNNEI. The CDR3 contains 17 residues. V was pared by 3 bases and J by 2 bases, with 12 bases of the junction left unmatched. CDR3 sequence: CASSETGLFLRNYGYTF. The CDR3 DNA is TGTGCCAGCAGTGAGACAGGGCTATTTTTACGGAACTATGGCTACACCTTC.

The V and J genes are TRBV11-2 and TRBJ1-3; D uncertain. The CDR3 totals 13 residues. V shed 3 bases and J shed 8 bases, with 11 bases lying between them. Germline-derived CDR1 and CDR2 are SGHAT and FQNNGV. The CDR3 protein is CASSLNTLDTIYF. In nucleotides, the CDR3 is TGTGCCAGCAGCTTGAACACGTTGGACACCATATATTTT.

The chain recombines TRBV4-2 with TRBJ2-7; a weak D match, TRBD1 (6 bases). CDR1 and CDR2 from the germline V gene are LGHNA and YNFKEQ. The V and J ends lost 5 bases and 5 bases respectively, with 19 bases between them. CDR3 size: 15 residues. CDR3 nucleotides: TGTGCCAGCAGCGCATTCACGGCAGGGGAGAACGAGCAGTACTTC. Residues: CASSAFTAGENEQYF.

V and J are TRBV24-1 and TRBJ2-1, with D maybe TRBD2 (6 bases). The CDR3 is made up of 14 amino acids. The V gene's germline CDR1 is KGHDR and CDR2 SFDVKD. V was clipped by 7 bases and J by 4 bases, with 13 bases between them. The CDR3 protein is CATRSGGGYNEQFF. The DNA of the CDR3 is TGTGCCACCAGAAGCGGTGGGGGGTACAATGAGCAGTTCTTC.

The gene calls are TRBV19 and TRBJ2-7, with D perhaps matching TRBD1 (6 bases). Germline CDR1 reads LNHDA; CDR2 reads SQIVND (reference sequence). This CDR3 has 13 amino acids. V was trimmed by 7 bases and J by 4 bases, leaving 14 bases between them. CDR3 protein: CASIDRQTYEQYF. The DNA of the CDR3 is TGTGCCAGTATCGACAGGCAGACTTACGAGCAGTACTTC. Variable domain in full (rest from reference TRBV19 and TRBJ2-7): DGGITQSPKYLFRKEGQNVTLSCEQNLNHDAMYWYRQDPGQGLRLIYYSQIVNDFQKGDIAEGYSVSREKKESFPLTVTSAQKNPTAFYLCASIDRQTYEQYFGPGTRLTVT.

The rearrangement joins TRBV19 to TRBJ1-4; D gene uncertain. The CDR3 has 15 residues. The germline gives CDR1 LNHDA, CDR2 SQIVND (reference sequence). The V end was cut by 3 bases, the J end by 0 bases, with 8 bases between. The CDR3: CASSMGGTTNEKLFF. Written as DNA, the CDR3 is TGTGCCAGTAGTATGGGCGGGACAACTAATGAAAAACTGTTTTTT.

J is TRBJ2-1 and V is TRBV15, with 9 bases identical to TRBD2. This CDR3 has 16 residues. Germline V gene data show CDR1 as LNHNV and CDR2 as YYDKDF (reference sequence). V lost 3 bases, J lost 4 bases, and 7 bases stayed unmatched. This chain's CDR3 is CATSSRGGASYNEQFF. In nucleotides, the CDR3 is TGTGCCACCAGCAGCCGCGGGGGGGCCTCGTACAATGAGCAGTTCTTC.

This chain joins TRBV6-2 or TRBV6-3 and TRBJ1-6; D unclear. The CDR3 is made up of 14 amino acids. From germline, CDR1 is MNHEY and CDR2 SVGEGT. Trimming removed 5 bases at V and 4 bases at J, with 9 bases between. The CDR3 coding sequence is TGTGCCAGCAGTCGCCGGGAGTATAATTCACCCCTCCACTTT. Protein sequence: CASSRREYNSPLHF.

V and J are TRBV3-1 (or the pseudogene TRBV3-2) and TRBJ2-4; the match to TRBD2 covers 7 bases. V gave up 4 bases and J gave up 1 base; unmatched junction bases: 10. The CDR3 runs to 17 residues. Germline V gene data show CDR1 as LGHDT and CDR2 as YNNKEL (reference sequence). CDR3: CASSRRTSVVAKNIQYF. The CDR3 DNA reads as TGTGCCAGCAGCCGAAGAACTAGCGTCGTGGCCAAAAACATTCAGTACTTC.

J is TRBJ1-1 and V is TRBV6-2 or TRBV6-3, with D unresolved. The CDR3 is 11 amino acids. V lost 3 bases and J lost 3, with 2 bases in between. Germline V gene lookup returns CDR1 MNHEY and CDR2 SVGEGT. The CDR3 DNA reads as TGTGCCAGCAGTTATCACACTGAAGCTTTCTTT. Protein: CASSYHTEAFF.

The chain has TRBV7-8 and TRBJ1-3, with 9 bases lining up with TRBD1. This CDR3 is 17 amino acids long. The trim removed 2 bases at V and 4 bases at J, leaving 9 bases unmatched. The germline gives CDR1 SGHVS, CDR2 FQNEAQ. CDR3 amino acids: CASSLRSIGTGGNTIYF. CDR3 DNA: TGTGCCAGCAGCTTAAGGTCAATCGGGACAGGGGGAAACACCATATATTTT.

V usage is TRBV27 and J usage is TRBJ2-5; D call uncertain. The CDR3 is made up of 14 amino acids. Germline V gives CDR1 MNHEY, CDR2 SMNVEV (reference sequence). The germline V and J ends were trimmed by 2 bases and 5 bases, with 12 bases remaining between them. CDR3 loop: CASSLRLDGETQYF. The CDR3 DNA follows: TGTGCCAGCAGTTTAAGATTGGATGGCGAGACCCAGTACTTC.

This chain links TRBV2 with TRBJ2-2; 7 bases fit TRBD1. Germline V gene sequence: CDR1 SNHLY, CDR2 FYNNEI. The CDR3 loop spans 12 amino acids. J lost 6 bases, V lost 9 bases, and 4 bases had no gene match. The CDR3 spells CASLTGSGELFF. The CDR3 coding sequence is TGTGCCAGTTTGACAGGGTCCGGGGAGCTGTTTTTT.

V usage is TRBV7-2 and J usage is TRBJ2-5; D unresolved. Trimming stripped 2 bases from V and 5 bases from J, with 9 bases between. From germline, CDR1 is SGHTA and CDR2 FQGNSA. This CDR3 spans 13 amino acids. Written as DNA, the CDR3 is TGTGCCAGCAGCTTAAGTTTCGGGGAGACCCAGTACTTC. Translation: CASSLSFGETQYF.

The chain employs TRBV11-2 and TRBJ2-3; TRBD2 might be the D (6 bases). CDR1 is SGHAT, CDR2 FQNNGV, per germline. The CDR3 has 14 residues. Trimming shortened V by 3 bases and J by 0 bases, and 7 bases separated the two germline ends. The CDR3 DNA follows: TGTGCCAGCAGCTTGGGACTGAGCACAGATACGCAGTATTTT. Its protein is CASSLGLSTDTQYF. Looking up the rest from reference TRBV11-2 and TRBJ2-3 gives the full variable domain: EAGVAQSPRYKIIEKRQSVAFWCNPISGHATLYWYQQILGQGPKLLIQFQNNGVVDDSQLPKDRFSAERLKGVDSTLKIQPAKLEDSAVYLCASSLGLSTDTQYFGPGTRLTVL.